These 27 T cell receptor beta chains share one sample of origin, sequenced in a study of blood T cells in healthy people across ages. Next came a second PCR, run for about 7 to 12 cycles, which used a sample-barcoded 5' primer along with a J-beta primer mix. TCRdb reprocessed the 5' RACE reads via MiXCR and lists one record per CDR3 protein. The sample has fewer than 1.5 million distinct CDR3 sequences, roughly 40% seen once. The specimen was blood. Source of these receptors: a woman between 18 and 29 years old in good health.

The table lists this clonotype with a count of one. The CDR3 is CSARDLRASYEQYF. DNA for the CDR3: TGCAGTGCGAGGGACCTCAGGGCCTCCTACGAGCAGTACTTC. The rearrangement links TRBV20-1 to TRBJ2-7; D might be TRBD1 or TRBD2, each matching 5 bases. The CDR3 spans 14 residues. V gave up 6 bases and J gave up 0 bases, with 15 bases separating them. Germline V gives CDR1 DFQATT, CDR2 SNEGSKA (reference sequence).

The V gene is TRBV20-1, the J gene TRBJ1-5, with D possibly being TRBD1 (6 bases). Germline CDR1 is DFQATT and CDR2 is SNEGSKA (reference sequence). This CDR3 is built from 14 residues. V was cut by 5 bases and J by 7 bases, with 18 bases left in between. This chain's CDR3 is CSAPDSLAGQPQHF. CDR3 DNA: TGCAGTGCTCCGGACAGCCTCGCAGGGCAGCCCCAGCATTTT.

This clonotype was seen more than once but under ten times. J is TRBJ2-7 and V is TRBV13; 7 bases fit TRBD2. The ends lost 5 bases at V and 9 bases at J; junction bases unmatched: 7. This CDR3 contains 12 residues. The germline gives CDR1 PRHDT, CDR2 FYEKMQ (reference sequence). The CDR3 nucleotides read TGTGCCAGCAGCGTCGGACTAGACGGGCAGTACTTC. Protein sequence: CASSVGLDGQYF.

The V and J genes are TRBV6-5 and TRBJ2-5, with D unresolved. The DNA matches TRBJ2-1 better at its end, which makes the J call doubtful. In germline, CDR1 is MNHEY, CDR2 SVGAGI. The CDR3 is 14 residues long. The DNA of the CDR3 is TGTGCCAGCAGCCCACGAACTGACCAAGAGACCCAGTTCTTC. Translated, it gives CASSPRTDQETQFF.

This chain joins TRBV5-1 and TRBJ2-3, with D tentatively TRBD2 (6 bases). There are 15 residues in the CDR3. V lost 0 bases, J lost 5 bases, and 13 bases lay in between. The germline V gene encodes CDR1 SGHRS and CDR2 YFSETQ. The CDR3 nucleotides read TGCGCCAGCAGCTTGGACGGGAGAGCGTTAGATACGCAGTATTTT. Its protein is CASSLDGRALDTQYF.

This clonotype was seen more than once but under ten times. V gene TRBV30 combines with J gene TRBJ1-2, with D unclear. The V and J ends lost 5 bases and 2 bases respectively, with 6 bases between them. Looked up from germline, CDR1 is GTSNPN and CDR2 is SVGIG (reference sequence). This CDR3 has 11 amino acids. CDR3 nucleotides: TGTGCCTGGGCAGAAAACTATGGCTACACCTTC. It encodes CAWAENYGYTF.

This clonotype was counted only a few times. The V gene is TRBV6-5, the J gene TRBJ2-7; TRBD1 matches at 7 bases. Germline CDR1 and CDR2: MNHEY and SVGAGI. This CDR3 contains 13 residues. Trimming at V came to 5 bases and at J to 6 bases, leaving 7 bases not matched to a gene. CDR3 sequence reads: CASSDRVHSEQYF. In DNA form, the CDR3 reads TGTGCCAGCAGTGACAGGGTACACAGCGAGCAGTACTTC.

The chain has TRBV10-3 and TRBJ2-1, with D perhaps assigned TRBD1 or TRBD2 (6 bases each). V was shortened by 2 bases and J by 5 bases, with 13 bases between the two germline ends. The length of the CDR3 is 15 residues. Germline CDR1 reads ENHRY; CDR2 reads SYGVKD. This chain's CDR3 is CAISEVAEGDNEQFF. The CDR3 DNA reads TGTGCCATCAGTGAGGTAGCGGAGGGGGACAATGAGCAGTTCTTC.

This sequence joins TRBV27 and TRBJ2-3; possible D gene TRBD2, 7 bases. The CDR3 totals 12 residues. Germline V gene lookup returns CDR1 MNHEY and CDR2 SMNVEV (reference sequence). Trimming left V 6 bases short and J 12 bases short, with 16 bases between. The chain's CDR3 is CASSPPGGLQYF. CDR3 sequence (DNA): TGTGCCAGCAGCCCACCGGGGGGCCTTCAGTATTTT.

The gene calls are TRBV20-1 and TRBJ1-2, with 7 bases fitting TRBD1. Per the germline V gene, CDR1 is DFQATT and CDR2 is SNEGSKA (reference sequence). The CDR3 contains 14 residues. Trimming took 6 bases from V and 8 from J; bases not matched to a gene: 15. This chain's CDR3 is CSARRGQDLLGYTF. CDR3 coding DNA: TGCAGTGCCCGCCGCGGACAGGACCTCTTAGGCTACACCTTC.

The chain links TRBV9 to TRBJ2-1; 8 bases align to TRBD1. The germline CDR1 and CDR2 sequences are SGDLS and YYNGEE. Trimming cost V 2 bases and J 0 bases; bases outside gene matches: 7. The CDR3 totals 17 residues. In DNA form, the CDR3 reads TGTGCCAGCAGCGTGACAGGGGTCCCGAGCTCCTACAATGAGCAGTTCTTC. It is translated as CASSVTGVPSSYNEQFF.

This clonotype is a singleton in its sample. The chain combines TRBV6-5 with TRBJ2-7, with 7 bases fitting TRBD2. The CDR3 spans 15 residues. CDR1 and CDR2 (germline): MNHEY, SVGAGI. The V and J ends lost 6 bases and 10 bases, in that order; junction bases with no gene match: 18. CDR3 residues: CASRDGTGRGREQYF. The CDR3 DNA is TGTGCCAGCAGGGATGGGACGGGACGGGGGAGGGAACAGTACTTC.

This clonotype has a single count. The chain recombines TRBV29-1 with TRBJ2-2; no clear D gene. V gave up 1 base and J gave up 4 bases, with 7 bases separating them. Germline V CDR1 and CDR2: SQVTM, ANQGSEA. CDR3 length: 13 residues. The chain's CDR3 is CSVEASTTGELFF. The CDR3 DNA sequence: TGCAGCGTTGAAGCCTCTACCACCGGGGAGCTGTTTTTT.

Only a few counts were recorded for this clonotype. The chain couples TRBV20-1 to TRBJ2-3; 9 positions agree with TRBD2. The V gene's germline CDR1 is DFQATT and CDR2 SNEGSKA (reference sequence). This CDR3 is built from 14 residues. Trimming removed 6 bases from V and 1 base from J; junction bases left unmatched: 5. CDR3 sequence: CSAGLATRTDTQYF. The DNA for the CDR3 is TGCAGTGCCGGACTAGCGACCCGCACAGATACGCAGTATTTT.

Comments on this clonotype: Mismatch with germline at one junction end may stem from a read error. The chain couples TRBV6-1 to TRBJ2-1; no firm D call. From germline, CDR1 is MNHNS and CDR2 SASEGT. The CDR3 loop spans 16 amino acids. CDR3 protein: CASSEEDSAPYNEQLF. CDR3 coding DNA: TGTGCCAGCAGTGAAGAAGACTCTGCCCCCTACAATGAGCAGTTATTC.

This clonotype has only a few counts. The chain has TRBV20-1 and TRBJ2-7; TRBD2 matches 8 bases. This CDR3 region has 11 residues. From germline, CDR1 is DFQATT and CDR2 SNEGSKA (reference sequence). V gave up 7 bases and J gave up 7 bases; unmatched junction bases: 6. Here the CDR3 DNA reads TGCAGTGTCCCGCTAGCGGGTGAGCAGTACTTC. Its protein product is CSVPLAGEQYF.

The V gene is TRBV5-1, the J gene TRBJ2-4; 8 positions agree with TRBD2. V was clipped by 2 bases and J by 6 bases; unmatched bases: 7. Germline lookup yields CDR1 SGHRS and CDR2 YFSETQ. This CDR3 has 15 residues. CDR3 sequence reads: CASSFTSGPRNIQYF. The CDR3 DNA reads TGCGCCAGCAGCTTTACTAGCGGCCCACGAAACATTCAGTACTTC.

Here the CDR3 reads CASNTLAGPNNEQYF. CDR3 nucleotides: TGTGCCAGCAACACACTAGCGGGGCCCAACAATGAGCAGTACTTC. The chain combines TRBV14 with TRBJ2-1, with 10 bases identical to TRBD2. The assigned J gene may be wrong: the sequence end matches TRBJ2-7 better. The CDR3 consists of 15 residues. CDR1 and CDR2 from the germline V gene are SGHDN and FVKESK.

This clonotype has just a few counts. The chain couples TRBV5-1 to TRBJ1-4, with 7 bases matching TRBD1. The CDR3 totals 16 residues. CDR1 is SGHRS, CDR2 YFSETQ, per germline. Germline trimming cut 4 bases from V and 2 bases from J; bases unmatched to any gene: 8. The DNA of the CDR3 is TGCGCCAGCAGCGCTAGAACAGGGGACACTAATGAAAAACTGTTTTTT. Translated, it gives CASSARTGDTNEKLFF.

This clonotype showed up just a few times. The CDR3 DNA is TGTGCCAGCAGCCACGGGACTAGCGGTCCATACAATGAGCAGTTCTTC. It yields the protein CASSHGTSGPYNEQFF. This chain joins TRBV5-4 and TRBJ2-1; 11 nucleotides align to TRBD2. The CDR3 is 16 residues long. Germline trimming cut 4 bases from V and 4 bases from J; bases unmatched to any gene: 7. The V gene's germline CDR1 is SGHNT and CDR2 YYREEE (reference sequence). Full variable domain (remainder filled in from reference TRBV5-4 and TRBJ2-1): ETGVTQSPTHLIKTRGQQVTLRCSSQSGHNTVSWYQQALGQGPQFIFQYYREEENGRGNFPPRFSGLQFPNYSSELNVNALELDDSALYLCASSHGTSGPYNEQFFGPGTRLTVL.

This clonotype was found many times. V gene TRBV29-1 combines with J gene TRBJ2-1; D remains ambiguous. In germline, CDR1 is SQVTM, CDR2 ANQGSEA. The CDR3 runs 13 residues. Trimming left V 8 bases short and J 6 bases short, with 17 bases between. The CDR3 reads CSHTLVAPNEQFF. In DNA, the CDR3 is TGCAGCCACACCCTCGTGGCCCCCAATGAGCAGTTCTTC.

There are a few counts of this clonotype. J is TRBJ2-1 and V is TRBV20-1; 10 bases are shared with TRBD2. The CDR3 totals 15 residues. V shed 3 bases, J shed 7 bases, and the junction held 9 bases outside the gene matches. Germline CDR1 DFQATT, CDR2 SNEGSKA (reference sequence). The CDR3 bases are TGCAGTGCTAGTTCTAGCGGGGGATCAGAAAATGAGCAGTTCTTC. The encoded protein is CSASSSGGSENEQFF.

This chain links TRBV11-2 with TRBJ2-2, with D possibly TRBD2 on 5 matching bases. CDR3 length: 16 amino acids. Deletions cut 4 bases from V and 1 base from J, with 13 bases between. Germline CDR1 reads SGHAT; CDR2 reads FQNNGV. CDR3 region: CASSSGPAVNTGELFF. The DNA for the CDR3 is TGTGCCAGCAGCTCGGGCCCAGCGGTGAACACCGGGGAGCTGTTTTTT.

This rearrangement joins TRBV10-3 to TRBJ2-1; 8 bases agree with TRBD1. With V trimmed by 5 bases and J by 9 bases, 3 bases remained unmatched. The CDR3 is 12 residues long. The germline V gene encodes CDR1 ENHRY and CDR2 SYGVKD. CDR3 in DNA: TGTGCCATCAGTCCTACAGGGGGTGAGCAGTTCTTC. Translating gives CAISPTGGEQFF.

In regard to this clonotype: A much larger clone lies a single base off, so this may be a read error. This sequence joins TRBV20-1 and TRBJ2-1, with 10 bases aligning to TRBD2. TRBJ2-7 explains the end of the DNA better; the J call may be wrong. Germline CDR1 and CDR2: DFQATT and SNEGSKA (reference sequence). The CDR3 length is 15 residues. This CDR3 is CSARAGLADYNEQYF. The DNA for the CDR3 is TGCAGTGCTAGAGCCGGACTAGCGGACTACAATGAGCAGTACTTC.

CDR3 DNA: TGTGCCTGGAGTGTAACGATTCTAGCTGAGTACAATGAGCAGTTCTTC. Residues: CAWSVTILAEYNEQFF. The V call is TRBV30, the J call TRBJ2-1; a weak D match, TRBD2 (5 bases). The germline V and J ends were trimmed by 0 bases and 4 bases, with 16 bases remaining between them. Germline V CDR1 and CDR2: GTSNPN, SVGIG (reference sequence). The CDR3 contains 16 residues.

The chain employs TRBV4-1 and TRBJ1-2; D remains unclear. Germline CDR1 reads MGHRA; CDR2 reads YSYEKL. This CDR3 comprises 17 residues. Trimming took 1 base from V and 8 from J, leaving 23 bases between them. CDR3 DNA sequence: TGCGCCAGCAGCCAAGGATCCGGGCCACTATCAATGGGAGGCTACACCTTC. Translated, it gives CASSQGSGPLSMGGYTF.